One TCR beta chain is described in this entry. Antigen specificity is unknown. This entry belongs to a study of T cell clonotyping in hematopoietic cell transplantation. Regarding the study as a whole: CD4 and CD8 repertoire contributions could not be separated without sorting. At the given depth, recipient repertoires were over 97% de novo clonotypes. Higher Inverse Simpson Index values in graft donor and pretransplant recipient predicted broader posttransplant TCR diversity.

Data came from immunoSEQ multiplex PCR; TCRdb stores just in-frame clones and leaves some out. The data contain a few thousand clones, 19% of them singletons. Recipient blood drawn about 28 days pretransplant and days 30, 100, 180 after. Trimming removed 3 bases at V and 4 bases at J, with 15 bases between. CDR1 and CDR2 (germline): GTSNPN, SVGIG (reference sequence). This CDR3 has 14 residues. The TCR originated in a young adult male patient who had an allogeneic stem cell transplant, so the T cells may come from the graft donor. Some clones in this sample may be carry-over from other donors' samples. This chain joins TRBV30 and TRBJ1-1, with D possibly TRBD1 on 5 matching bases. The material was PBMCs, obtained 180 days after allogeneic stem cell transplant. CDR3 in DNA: TGTGCCTGGAGGAACCTTCGGGGGACCACTGAAGCTTTCTTT. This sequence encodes CAWRNLRGTTEAFF.